Below, 29 T cell receptor beta chains from the same sample are listed, as sequenced in a study of molecular identifiers for immune sequencing clone quantification. In TCRdb, the PCR reads were re-called with MiXCR into one record per CDR3 protein. The sample holds over 550,000 distinct CDR3 sequences, 25% seen once. Sequencing was carried out using naive CD8+ T cells from blood, with Jurkat cell RNA spiked in. Subset defined: FACS-sorted CD8+CD4-CCR7+CD45RA+ naive T cells. These receptors were obtained from a human donor in good health. Some libraries in this study had Jurkat cell RNA spiked in.

There are many counts of this clonotype. This rearrangement joins TRBV20-1 to TRBJ2-5; no definite D call. CDR3 length: 13 amino acids. Germline V gene sequence: CDR1 DFQATT, CDR2 SNEGSKA (reference sequence). The V and J ends lost 3 bases and 0 bases respectively, with 8 bases between them. This CDR3 reads CSARGPYQETQYF. In DNA form, the CDR3 reads TGCAGTGCTAGGGGCCCCTACCAAGAGACCCAGTACTTC.

This clonotype has at least ten counts. The chain has TRBV19 and TRBJ1-2; D not resolved. Looked up from germline, CDR1 is LNHDA and CDR2 is SQIVND (reference sequence). V was cut by 6 bases and J by 4 bases, with 18 bases left in between. The CDR3 runs 15 residues. The CDR3 nucleotides read TGTGCCAGTAGAAACCGGGAGGCCAACCTCTATGGCTACACCTTC. Translating it yields CASRNREANLYGYTF.

This clonotype was counted a single time. Because the CDR3 is missing its conserved closing phenylalanine or tryptophan, this is likely a read error. The chain carries TRBV20-1 and TRBJ2-2, with a possible D match to TRBD2 (5 bases). Germline V gives CDR1 DFQATT, CDR2 SNEGSKA (reference sequence). The CDR3 extends over 14 amino acids. Deletions cut 1 base from V and 5 bases from J, with 11 bases between. CDR3 region: CSARVGMGTGELFS. In nucleotides, the CDR3 is TGCAGTGCTAGAGTCGGGATGGGAACCGGGGAGCTGTTTTCT.

Worth noting for this clonotype: Mismatch with germline at one junction end may stem from a read error. The chain links TRBV7-9 to TRBJ2-7; no definite D call. CDR1 is SEHNR and CDR2 is FQNEAQ in the germline V gene (reference sequence). The length of the CDR3 is 13 residues. The CDR3 region is CASSLEEIYEQYF. The CDR3 DNA sequence: TGTGCCAGCAGCTTAGAGGAGATCTACGAGCAGTATTTC.

In its sample, this clonotype was seen a few times. The V gene is TRBV5-8, the J gene TRBJ1-6; 9 bases are shared with TRBD1. V was clipped by 3 bases and J by 8 bases; unmatched bases: 15. Germline V gene lookup returns CDR1 SGHTS and CDR2 YDEGEE. CDR3 length: 18 amino acids. The CDR3 DNA follows: TGTGCCAGCAGCTGGACCGCTACAGGGGGCTTCCTTCATTCACCCCTCCACTTT. Translating it yields CASSWTATGGFLHSPLHF.

The genes are TRBV7-2 and TRBJ2-1; D is uncertain. Germline loops: CDR1 SGHTA, CDR2 FQGNSA. V lost 3 bases and J 5 bases, leaving 5 bases between the germline ends. The length of the CDR3 is 12 residues. This chain's CDR3 is CASSFWDNEQFF. The DNA for the CDR3 is TGTGCCAGCAGCTTTTGGGACAATGAGCAGTTCTTC.

This clonotype has a count of ten or more. This chain uses TRBV7-9 with TRBJ1-4, with a tentative D call TRBD1 (5 bases). The CDR3 has 12 residues. V was shortened by 5 bases and J by 7 bases, with 8 bases between the two germline ends. Germline CDR1 SEHNR, CDR2 FQNEAQ (reference sequence). The CDR3 region has the DNA TGTGCCAGCAGCCTAGGGGCTGAAAAACTGTTTTTT. This sequence encodes CASSLGAEKLFF.

This clonotype was counted a single time. At one end the junction does not follow the germline gene, possibly because of a read error. The chain carries TRBV5-3 and TRBJ2-7; D remains unclear. TRBV5-3 is placed among ORFs of uncertain function. This CDR3 comprises 12 residues. The CDR3: CASSFVGDEQYF. CDR3 DNA: TGTGCCAGCAGCTTCGTTGGAGACGAGCAGTACTTC.

This clonotype was seen more than once but under ten times. The CDR3 loop reads CATNPGMAGVGGELFF. CDR3 nucleotides: TGTGCCACCAACCCCGGTATGGCAGGGGTCGGCGGGGAGCTGTTTTTT. V and J are TRBV10-3 and TRBJ2-2, with D perhaps TRBD1 (6 bases). The CDR3 totals 16 residues. Looked up from germline, CDR1 is ENHRY and CDR2 is SYGVKD. With 10 bases removed from V and 7 bases from J, the gap between germline ends came to 25 bases.

This clonotype was counted between two and nine times. The V and J genes are TRBV9 and TRBJ2-2; 8 nucleotides match TRBD2. Looked up from germline, CDR1 is SGDLS and CDR2 is YYNGEE. Trimming took 3 bases from V and 3 from J; bases not matched to a gene: 1. This CDR3 spans 14 amino acids. The CDR3 bases are TGTGCCAGCAGCGCCGGGGGGGACACCGGGGAGCTGTTTTTT. Protein: CASSAGGDTGELFF.

For this clonotype: A much larger clone differs by one base, so this may be a read error. The conserved phenylalanine or tryptophan is not found at the CDR3 terminus, so this likely reflects a read error. J is TRBJ1-6 and V is TRBV9; D gene ambiguous. V gave up 4 bases and J gave up 10 bases, with 9 bases separating them. Looked up from germline, CDR1 is SGDLS and CDR2 is YYNGEE. The CDR3 has 12 amino acids. The CDR3 nucleotides are TGTGCCAGCAGCCCATCGGACTCACCCCTCCACCTT. It specifies CASSPSDSPLHL.

This clonotype was seen ten or more times. The chain joins TRBV9 to TRBJ2-2; D is ambiguous. Deletions cut 0 bases from V and 4 bases from J, with 4 bases between. CDR1 is SGDLS and CDR2 is YYNGEE in the germline V gene. The length of the CDR3 is 13 residues. CDR3 nucleotide sequence: TGTGCCAGCAGCGTAGATGGCACCGGGGAGCTGTTTTTT. This encodes CASSVDGTGELFF.

The chain combines TRBV7-8 with TRBJ2-7; D not resolved. Germline CDR1 SGHVS, CDR2 FQNEAQ. The CDR3 spans 16 residues. The V end was cut by 0 bases, the J end by 0 bases, with 12 bases between. The CDR3 spells CASSLAGRTSSYEQYF. The CDR3 nucleotides read TGTGCCAGCAGCTTAGCGGGCAGGACCAGCTCCTACGAGCAGTACTTC. Full variable domain (outside the CDR3, taken from reference TRBV7-8 and TRBJ2-7): GAGVSQSPRYKVAKRGQDVALRCDPISGHVSLFWYQQALGQGPEFLTYFQNEAQLDKSGLPSDRFFAERPEGSVSTLKIQRTQQEDSAVYLCASSLAGRTSSYEQYFGPGTRLTVT.

The chain joins TRBV4-3 to TRBJ2-7; perhaps D is TRBD1 or TRBD2 (7 bases each). Germline values: CDR1 LGHNA, CDR2 YSLEER. The CDR3 runs to 16 residues. The V and J ends lost 2 bases and 2 bases respectively, with 16 bases between them. The CDR3 loop reads CASSQYLADRTYEQYF. Written as DNA, the CDR3 is TGCGCCAGCAGCCAATATCTAGCGGACAGGACCTACGAGCAGTACTTC.

This clonotype has at least ten counts. The chain recombines TRBV2 with TRBJ1-2; D remains unclear. V lost 11 bases, J lost 1 base, and 14 bases lay in between. Germline loops: CDR1 SNHLY, CDR2 FYNNEI. The CDR3 is made up of 13 amino acids. In nucleotides, the CDR3 is TGTGCCGGAGCAGCGGCAAGTAACTATGGCTACACCTTC. Translation: CAGAAASNYGYTF.

V and J are TRBV7-8 and TRBJ2-7, with TRBD2 identical over 11 bases. The germline gives CDR1 SGHVS, CDR2 FQNEAQ. CDR3 length: 17 amino acids. Trimming cost V 5 bases and J 3 bases; bases outside gene matches: 12. CDR3 in DNA: TGTGCCAGCAGCCAGAGCCTAGCGGGGGGATTCATCTACGAGCAGTACTTC. It translates to CASSQSLAGGFIYEQYF.

This rearrangement joins TRBV7-2 to TRBJ2-7, with TRBD2 matching over 11 bases. The CDR3 length is 15 residues. The V and J ends lost 6 bases and 5 bases, in that order; junction bases with no gene match: 9. Germline loops: CDR1 SGHTA, CDR2 FQGNSA. The CDR3 region has the DNA TGTGCCAGCAGGGATATAGCGGGGGGGTCCAACGAGCAGTACTTC. As protein: CASRDIAGGSNEQYF.

The chain employs TRBV9 and TRBJ2-3; TRBD2 aligns across 11 bases. The CDR3 totals 16 residues. V lost 4 bases, J lost 4 bases, and 8 bases stayed unmatched. Germline loops: CDR1 SGDLS, CDR2 YYNGEE. The DNA of the CDR3 is TGTGCCAGCAGCCCTCCTAGCGGGGGGTACGCAGATACGCAGTATTTT. It codes for CASSPPSGGYADTQYF.

This clonotype was picked up a small number of times. The chain joins TRBV13 to TRBJ2-7; D might be TRBD1 (7 bases). The germline V and J ends were trimmed by 2 bases and 7 bases, with 21 bases remaining between them. Per the germline V gene, CDR1 is PRHDT and CDR2 is FYEKMQ (reference sequence). The CDR3 totals 16 residues. The CDR3 nucleotides are TGTGCCAGCAGCTTAACCGGCGCGGGACAGTGGAAGGAGCAGTACTTC. Protein sequence: CASSLTGAGQWKEQYF.

In its sample, this clonotype was seen many times. The chain joins TRBV10-2 to TRBJ1-1, with D possibly matching TRBD1 (6 bases). The germline gives CDR1 WSHSY, CDR2 SAAADI. This CDR3 has 15 residues. Trimming removed 2 bases from V and 0 bases from J, with 10 bases in between. The CDR3 DNA reads TGCGCCAGCAGTGAGCAACAGGGAATGAACACTGAAGCTTTCTTT. Translating gives CASSEQQGMNTEAFF.

This clonotype has only a few counts. The chain uses TRBV6-5 and TRBJ1-1, with a tentative D call TRBD1 (5 bases). CDR3 size: 15 residues. The V gene lost 2 bases and the J gene lost 3 bases, with 13 bases spanning the gap. The germline gives CDR1 MNHEY, CDR2 SVGAGI. In DNA, the CDR3 is TGTGCCAGCAGTTACGGCAGGGTGTTGTACACTGAAGCTTTCTTT. Translating gives CASSYGRVLYTEAFF.

Of note for this clonotype: The junction does not match germline at one end; this may be a read error. V is TRBV27 and J is TRBJ2-7; a weak D match, TRBD2 (6 bases). The CDR3 has 14 amino acids. Per the germline V gene, CDR1 is MNHEY and CDR2 is SMNVEV (reference sequence). Written as DNA, the CDR3 is TGTGCCACCAGTTTGGGTCGGGAGTGGGACGAGCAGTACTTC. It yields the protein CATSLGREWDEQYF.

This clonotype has at least ten counts. The J gene is TRBJ2-7, the V gene TRBV12-3 or TRBV12-4; D unresolved. The CDR3 totals 11 residues. Trimming stripped 4 bases from V and 9 bases from J, with 10 bases between. In DNA form, the CDR3 reads TGTGCCAGCAGTTCCCCCCTCGGGCAGTACTTC. This translates into CASSSPLGQYF.

This clonotype occurred many times. The chain is built from TRBV10-3 and TRBJ1-1; 9 bases fit TRBD1. The CDR3 has 13 residues. The germline V gene has CDR1 ENHRY and CDR2 SYGVKD. Trimming cost V 7 bases and J 3 bases; bases outside gene matches: 3. The CDR3 region is CAIKRDRDTEAFF. The CDR3 bases are TGTGCCATCAAACGGGACAGGGACACTGAAGCTTTCTTT.

This clonotype was counted ten times or more. The chain is built from TRBV4-3 and TRBJ2-3, with D maybe TRBD1 (6 bases). Trimming left V 1 base short and J 4 bases short, with 9 bases between. The CDR3 runs 14 residues. Germline assignment: CDR1 LGHNA and CDR2 YSLEER. CDR3 in DNA: TGCGCCAGCAGCCAAGGCGCAGGGGCAGATACGCAGTATTTT. It specifies CASSQGAGADTQYF.

In the case of this clonotype: This could be a read error, since a much larger clone is one nucleotide away. The rearrangement uses TRBV7-9 and TRBJ1-4, with D tentatively TRBD1 (5 bases). Germline CDR1 is SEHNR and CDR2 is FQNEAQ (reference sequence). This CDR3 contains 15 residues. CDR3 nucleotides: TGTGCCAGCAGCTTAGCGGAGGCAGGGAAGGAAAAACAGTTTTTT. Residues: CASSLAEAGKEKQFF.

The rearrangement uses TRBV19 and TRBJ2-5, with 8 bases lining up with TRBD1. CDR1 and CDR2 from the germline V gene are LNHDA and SQIVND (reference sequence). The CDR3 extends over 15 amino acids. V lost 3 bases, J lost 1 base, and 4 bases stayed unmatched. For the CDR3, the DNA is TGTGCCAGTAGTATTATCGGGACAGGCCAAGAGACCCAGTACTTC. It specifies CASSIIGTGQETQYF.

This clonotype was counted ten times or more. The J gene is TRBJ2-3, the V gene TRBV7-8; 7 bases are shared with TRBD1. The CDR3 is 15 residues long. J lost 6 bases, V lost 3 bases, and 9 bases had no gene match. CDR1 SGHVS and CDR2 FQNEAQ come from the germline V gene. This chain's CDR3 is CASSFKGATFDTQYF. Written as DNA, the CDR3 is TGTGCCAGCAGCTTTAAGGGGGCGACATTTGATACGCAGTATTTT.

Note on this clonotype: This clone may be a read error of a much larger clone one base away. The chain recombines TRBV30 with TRBJ2-3; D call uncertain. Germline CDR1 reads GTSNPN; CDR2 reads SVGIG (reference sequence). Trimming took 5 bases from V and 4 from J, leaving 10 bases between them. CDR3 length: 12 residues. The CDR3: CAWSFSADTQYF. CDR3 DNA sequence: TGTGCCTGGTCGTTCAGCGCAGATACGCAGTATTTT.